The 29 T cell receptor beta chains listed next were all sequenced from one sample in a study of T cell responses to AZD1222 COVID-19 vaccine. Only in-frame clones appear in the TCRdb table, and some are missing; sequencing was by immunoSEQ multiplex PCR. This table holds 110,000 to 150,000 clones, about 90% found once. The sequences come from peripheral blood, collected 28 days after the second AZD1222 dose. The receptors were sampled from an adult who received the AZD1222 COVID-19 vaccine.

The chain recombines TRBV7-2 with TRBJ2-1; a possible D gene is TRBD1 (6 bases). CDR1 SGHTA and CDR2 FQGNSA come from the germline V gene. The CDR3 loop spans 16 amino acids. The V end lost 3 bases, the J end lost 0 bases, and 12 bases lay between the germline ends. CDR3 residues: CASSLLTGSSYNEQFF. DNA for the CDR3: TGTGCCAGCAGCTTGTTAACAGGGAGCTCCTACAATGAGCAGTTCTTC.

The V gene is TRBV19, the J gene TRBJ2-7; D gene uncertain. CDR3 length equals 14 residues. Trimming shortened V by 5 bases and J by 5 bases, and 16 bases separated the two germline ends. Germline loops: CDR1 LNHDA, CDR2 SQIVND (reference sequence). The DNA for the CDR3 is TGTGCCAGTAGTTGGGCAGGAGCCCCCAACGAGCAGTACTTC. Amino acids: CASSWAGAPNEQYF.

J is TRBJ2-3 and V is TRBV19, with D uncertain. With 5 bases removed from V and 2 bases from J, the gap between germline ends came to 8 bases. Germline values: CDR1 LNHDA, CDR2 SQIVND (reference sequence). CDR3 length equals 13 residues. The DNA for the CDR3 is TGTGCCAGTAGTGTGGACCACACAGATACGCAGTATTTT. This sequence encodes CASSVDHTDTQYF.

The V call is TRBV19, the J call TRBJ2-5; D is undetermined. CDR3 length: 11 residues. The V and J ends lost 8 bases and 4 bases respectively, with 8 bases between them. CDR1 and CDR2 (germline): LNHDA, SQIVND (reference sequence). CDR3 loop: CASRVGETQYF. DNA for the CDR3: TGTGCCAGTCGGGTGGGAGAGACCCAGTACTTC.

V gene TRBV10-3 combines with J gene TRBJ1-5; 8 positions match TRBD1. V gave up 8 bases and J gave up 7 bases; unmatched junction bases: 7. CDR1 is ENHRY, CDR2 SYGVKD, per germline. This CDR3 comprises 13 residues. The CDR3 here is CAIWTGPGQPQHF. CDR3 nucleotide sequence: TGTGCCATCTGGACAGGGCCGGGGCAGCCCCAGCATTTT.

This chain connects TRBV28 to TRBJ1-2, with D uncertain. Germline loops: CDR1 MDHEN, CDR2 SYDVKM. Trimming removed 6 bases from V and 3 bases from J, with 8 bases in between. CDR3 length equals 12 residues. CDR3 DNA sequence: TGTGCCAGCAGCCCACGGGACTATGGCTACACCTTC. Protein product: CASSPRDYGYTF.

This clone was seen once. V and J are TRBV19 and TRBJ1-5, with TRBD1 identical over 11 bases. The CDR3 covers 17 residues. V dropped 4 bases and J dropped 1; count of bases not matched to a gene: 6. Germline loops: CDR1 LNHDA, CDR2 SQIVND (reference sequence). The CDR3 nucleotides are TGTGCCAGTAGTACTAGGACAGGGGGCCCCAGCAATCAGCCCCAGCATTTT. Its translation is CASSTRTGGPSNQPQHF.

V gene TRBV14 combines with J gene TRBJ1-1; D is uncertain. The CDR3 runs 13 residues. V was trimmed by 3 bases and J by 3 bases, leaving 8 bases between them. Looked up from germline, CDR1 is SGHDN and CDR2 is FVKESK. In DNA form, the CDR3 reads TGTGCCAGCAGCCACGGGAGATACACTGAAGCTTTCTTT. Its protein is CASSHGRYTEAFF.

The rearrangement links TRBV9 to TRBJ1-2, with 9 bases fitting TRBD1. Germline lookup yields CDR1 SGDLS and CDR2 YYNGEE. V lost 4 bases, J lost 7 bases, and 8 bases stayed unmatched. This CDR3 is 14 amino acids long. The CDR3 loop reads CASSTRTGETGYTF. The CDR3 nucleotides read TGTGCCAGCAGCACCCGGACAGGGGAGACTGGCTACACCTTC. Drawing the rest from reference TRBV9 and TRBJ1-2, the complete variable domain is DSGVTQTPKHLITATGQRVTLRCSPRSGDLSVYWYQQSLDQGLQFLIQYYNGEERAKGNILERFSAQQFPDLHSELNLSSLELGDSALYFCASSTRTGETGYTFGSGTRLTVV.

J is TRBJ1-3 and V is TRBV30; D is unresolved. Trimming left V 2 bases short and J 2 bases short, with 4 bases between. The CDR3 is made up of 12 amino acids. Germline loops: CDR1 GTSNPN, CDR2 SVGIG (reference sequence). The CDR3 region has the DNA TGTGCCTGGAGTCCTGCTGGAAACACCATATATTTT. This codes for CAWSPAGNTIYF.

This chain links TRBV5-5 with TRBJ1-1; no reliable D call. Germline CDR1 is SGHKS and CDR2 is YYEKEE (reference sequence). The CDR3 length is 14 residues. The ends were cut back, 4 bases at V and 2 bases at J, with 12 bases in the middle. The CDR3 DNA is TGTGCCAGCAGCGTAGACACCGTAAACACTGAAGCTTTCTTT. Amino acids: CASSVDTVNTEAFF.

V gene TRBV4-2 combines with J gene TRBJ2-7; 8 bases match TRBD2. CDR1 and CDR2 (germline): LGHNA, YNFKEQ. The CDR3 totals 14 residues. The junction had 1 base not matched to a gene; V was cut back by 2 bases and J by 1 base. Here the CDR3 reads CASSQSGSSYEQYF. CDR3 DNA: TGTGCCAGCAGCCAAAGCGGGAGTTCCTACGAGCAGTACTTC.

For this clone: The identical CDR3 is also encoded by other nucleotide sequences in the sample. The gene calls are TRBV15 and TRBJ1-2; 8 bases match TRBD1. The J segment lost 7 bases and the V segment lost 1 base, leaving 2 bases of the junction unmatched. The CDR3 is 13 residues long. From germline, CDR1 is LNHNV and CDR2 YYDKDF (reference sequence). The CDR3 DNA reads TGTGCCACCAGCAGAGGGCAGGGGGCTGGCTACACCTTC. Its translation: CATSRGQGAGYTF. Variable domain in full (rest from reference TRBV15 and TRBJ1-2): DAMVIQNPRYQVTQFGKPVTLSCSQTLNHNVMYWYQQKSSQAPKLLFHYYDKDFNNEADTPDNFQSRRPNTSFCFLDIRSPGLGDTAMYLCATSRGQGAGYTFGSGTRLTVV.

The V gene is TRBV19, the J gene TRBJ2-2; no definite D call. The CDR3 extends over 13 amino acids. Between the trimmed V and J ends, which lost 1 base and 4 bases, there was a span of 4 bases. Germline V gives CDR1 LNHDA, CDR2 SQIVND (reference sequence). The CDR3 protein is CASSIGVTGELFF. In DNA form, the CDR3 reads TGTGCCAGTAGTATAGGGGTCACCGGGGAGCTGTTTTTT.

This rearrangement joins TRBV28 to TRBJ2-7; no firm D call. The CDR3 covers 15 residues. Per germline, CDR1 MDHEN and CDR2 SYDVKM. Trimming took off 6 bases at V and 5 bases at J, with 20 bases between the two ends. The CDR3 sequence: CASRTPVSGIHEQYF. DNA for the CDR3: TGTGCCAGCAGGACTCCGGTATCTGGGATCCACGAGCAGTACTTC.

This clone was found a few times. The same CDR3 is also encoded by other DNA sequences in this sample. The chain has TRBV5-1 and TRBJ1-1; TRBD1 agrees at 10 bases. The CDR3 loop spans 15 amino acids. CDR1 is SGHRS and CDR2 is YFSETQ in the germline V gene. J gave up 4 bases and V 3 bases, and 6 bases lay outside the gene matches. CDR3 sequence reads: CASSSRDRGLTEAFF. CDR3 in DNA: TGCGCCAGCAGCTCCCGGGACAGGGGCCTCACTGAAGCTTTCTTT.

The gene calls are TRBV27 and TRBJ1-1; TRBD1 aligns across 7 bases. The CDR3 has 15 residues. Unmatched junction bases numbered 10, after V lost 5 bases and J lost 4 bases. The germline gives CDR1 MNHEY, CDR2 SMNVEV (reference sequence). This CDR3 is CASSPGTVRITEAFF. CDR3 DNA sequence: TGTGCCAGCAGTCCCGGGACAGTCAGGATCACTGAAGCTTTCTTT.

This rearrangement joins TRBV5-1 to TRBJ2-1; D gene ambiguous. The CDR3 extends over 16 amino acids. The V gene's germline CDR1 is SGHRS and CDR2 YFSETQ. Trimming left V 1 base short and J 0 bases short, with 11 bases between. CDR3 nucleotides: TGCGCCAGCAGCTTGTACGGCCAGAGCTCCTACAATGAGCAGTTCTTC. It translates to CASSLYGQSSYNEQFF.

This chain uses TRBV4-3 with TRBJ1-2, with D tentatively TRBD1 (5 bases). Germline V gene data show CDR1 as LGHNA and CDR2 as YSLEER. There are 16 residues in the CDR3. V shed 0 bases and J shed 6 bases, with 17 bases lying between them. CDR3 bases: TGCGCCAGCAGCCAAGACTTAGCTACGGGGACGGATGGCTACACCTTC. Amino acids: CASSQDLATGTDGYTF.

The V and J genes are TRBV7-2 and TRBJ2-7; unclear D gene. This CDR3 comprises 15 residues. Deletions cut 3 bases from V and 2 bases from J, with 14 bases between. CDR1 SGHTA and CDR2 FQGNSA come from the germline V gene. As DNA, the CDR3 is TGTGCCAGCAGCTTCCTTCGTTTGGGGACCTACGAGCAGTACTTC. Its protein is CASSFLRLGTYEQYF.

This sequence joins TRBV29-1 and TRBJ2-5, with TRBD1 matching over 10 bases. Germline values: CDR1 SQVTM, CDR2 ANQGSEA. Trimming at V came to 3 bases and at J to 5 bases, leaving 9 bases not matched to a gene. This CDR3 contains 15 residues. CDR3: CSVDLGQGRRETQYF. In DNA, the CDR3 is TGCAGCGTTGATTTGGGACAGGGGCGCCGGGAGACCCAGTACTTC.

The chain combines TRBV28 with TRBJ1-2, with D hard to call. Trimming removed 5 bases from V and 6 bases from J, with 13 bases in between. Germline CDR1 reads MDHEN; CDR2 reads SYDVKM. The CDR3 contains 13 residues. The CDR3 loop is CASSTGPQHGYTF. Here the CDR3 DNA reads TGTGCCAGCAGTACGGGCCCACAGCATGGCTACACCTTC.

The V and J genes are TRBV6-4 and TRBJ1-2; tentatively, D is TRBD1 (5 bases). The CDR3 extends over 14 amino acids. V lost 4 bases to trimming and J lost 7 bases, with 16 bases between them. Germline CDR1 MRHNA, CDR2 SNTAGT. CDR3 nucleotides: TGTGCCAGCAGTGCGACACGGGGGACGACTGGCTACACCTTC. This codes for CASSATRGTTGYTF.

The count of this clone is one. The chain combines TRBV7-9 with TRBJ2-1, with unresolved D. This CDR3 is built from 15 residues. Germline assignment: CDR1 SEHNR and CDR2 FQNEAQ (reference sequence). V was clipped by 2 bases and J by 5 bases, with 13 bases between them. CDR3 DNA: TGTGCCAGCAGCTTACCAAACCGGGCGGACAATGAGCAGTTCTTC. Translation: CASSLPNRADNEQFF. The variable domain in full, with the rest retrieved from reference TRBV7-9 and TRBJ2-1, is DTGVSQNPRHKITKRGQNVTFRCDPISEHNRLYWYRQTLGQGPEFLTYFQNEAQLEKSRLLSDRFSAERPKGSFSTLEIQRTEQGDSAMYLCASSLPNRADNEQFFGPGTRLTVL.

The chain is built from TRBV6-4 and TRBJ2-1, with D perhaps TRBD2 (6 bases). Trimming stripped 5 bases from V and 7 bases from J, with 15 bases between. Germline-derived CDR1 and CDR2 are MRHNA and SNTAGT. The CDR3 is 14 residues long. CDR3 DNA sequence: TGTGCCAGCAGTCCGATAGCGGAGAGGAATGAGCAGTTCTTC. Protein: CASSPIAERNEQFF.

The chain links TRBV5-4 to TRBJ2-2, with 7 bases aligning to TRBD1. Per the germline V gene, CDR1 is SGHNT and CDR2 is YYREEE (reference sequence). The length of the CDR3 is 14 residues. V was clipped by 6 bases and J by 7 bases; unmatched bases: 9. CDR3 sequence (DNA): TGTGCCAGCACCGGGGACAGTAGCAGCGGGGAGCTGTTTTTT. Its translation is CASTGDSSSGELFF.

The chain is built from TRBV13 and TRBJ1-1; 9 nucleotides agree with TRBD1. V lost 4 bases to trimming and J lost 4 bases; unmatched junction nucleotides: 4. CDR1 PRHDT and CDR2 FYEKMQ come from the germline V gene (reference sequence). This CDR3 has 14 amino acids. The CDR3 reads CASSSDRGVTEAFF. DNA for the CDR3: TGTGCCAGCAGCTCGGACAGGGGAGTCACTGAAGCTTTCTTT.

The chain links TRBV12-5 to TRBJ2-1, with a weak D call TRBD2 (7 bases). This CDR3 region has 18 residues. Germline CDR1 LGHNT, CDR2 FRNRAP. The germline V and J ends were trimmed by 7 bases and 1 base, with 23 bases remaining between them. For the CDR3, the DNA is TGTGCTAGTGCCCAATGGGGGGGCAGAGCTTTATCCTACAATGAGCAGTTCTTC. It codes for CASAQWGGRALSYNEQFF. The whole variable domain, remainder taken from reference TRBV12-5 and TRBJ2-1, is DARVTQTPRHKVTEMGQEVTMRCQPILGHNTVFWYRQTMMQGLELLAYFRNRAPLDDSGMPKDRFSAEMPDATLATLKIQPSEPRDSAVYFCASAQWGGRALSYNEQFFGPGTRLTVL.

The J gene is TRBJ2-7, the V gene TRBV4-2; perhaps TRBD2 as D (5 bases). From germline, CDR1 is LGHNA and CDR2 YNFKEQ. The CDR3 has 14 residues. The germline V and J ends were trimmed by 0 bases and 3 bases, with 9 bases remaining between them. The CDR3: CASSQERLNYEQYF. The DNA for the CDR3 is TGTGCCAGCAGCCAAGAACGACTAAACTACGAGCAGTACTTC.